Here is one T cell receptor (beta chain) with its context. This clonotype was detected many times. The specificity of this receptor is unknown. No much larger clone exists at a distance of one base, and base qualities are not known. According to the germline V gene, CDR1 reads SGHRS and CDR2 reads YFSETQ. The CDR3 contains 16 residues, cysteine and phenylalanine counted. Only the CDR3 portion is preserved as DNA: 48 bases, with reading frame beginning at the first base. At the junction V is shortened by 2 bases and J by 8 bases, with 17 bases in between. Taken with the paper, the label for treatment or condition translates to: allogeneic hematopoietic cell transplantation with graft depleted of TCRalphabeta T cells and CD19 B cells. Transplant recipients were children who received TCRalphabeta/CD19-depleted allogeneic hematopoietic cell grafts. The sample comes from a study of T-cell reconstitution after alpha-beta-depleted transplantation in children (dated by TCRdb to the mid-2010s). Study-level background: T-cell immune reconstitution after TCRalphabeta/CD19-depleted allogeneic hematopoietic cell transplantation in children was quantitatively tracked in the study by means of TCR repertoire profiling. Results the study describes overall, beyond this receptor: Apparently early alphabetaT-cell count recovery about two months after transplant reportedly relied on only several hundred rapidly expanded clones derived from non-depleted graft cells. Over the following months the frequencies of hyperexpanded clones went down, and after one year T-cell counts and TCRbeta diversity were mostly credited to newly produced T cells. In some patients, high TCRbeta diversity at day 60 was attributed to recipient T cells and intrathymic progenitors that had survived conditioning.

The library was produced with PCR. Sequencing was carried out with an Illumina HiSeq 2500. To normalize quantification of the TCRbeta repertoire, the TCR libraries were built with molecular barcoding that relied on unique molecular identifiers. TCRdb itself trimmed the public reads at Q25 with fastp, ran MiXCR and retained productive beta chains. Each CDR3 protein gets just one entry, which takes the most common genes and DNA from the rows behind it. The sample contains hundreds of thousands of distinct CDR3 sequences, nearly 8% of them found a single time. The ten largest clones represent about 9.3% of the sample.

The V and J segments used are TRBV5-1 and TRBJ1-6, with TRBD1 perhaps the D gene, on 5 matching bases. Sequencing was performed on peripheral blood, taken 360 days after TCRalphabeta/CD19-depleted stem cell transplant. The clonotype comes from a female patient aged 2-10 years who had a stem cell transplant for Fanconi anemia, so the T cells may come from the graft donor. The CDR3 sequence is CASSFRARDGYSPLHF. In nucleotides, the sequence is TGCGCCAGCAGCTTCCGTGCCCGGGACGGATATTCACCCCTCCACTTT.